This T cell receptor beta chain was identified during a study of CD8 T cells in Susac syndrome. Study observations and caveats: The study recognized that its TCR sequencing and HLA analysis covered a relatively small number of individuals.

An input of roughly 0.5 to 1 ug of RNA was subjected to reverse transcription using random hexamers. TCRdb re-called the immunoSEQ multiplex PCR reads through MiXCR, storing one row per CDR3 protein. The sample lists approximately 210,000 distinct CDR3 sequences; roughly 96% were seen once. Regarding this clonotype: The antigen is unknown.

The sequence was collected from a human donor with multiple sclerosis. The sample was CD4+ T cells from PBMCs.

The CDR3 loop reads CASSPTRTGSHEQYF. For the CDR3, the DNA is TGTGCCAGCTCACCTACAAGGACAGGGTCGCACGAGCAGTACTTC. The V call is TRBV18, the J call TRBJ2-7, with TRBD1 matching over 8 bases. The CDR3 length is 15 residues. V shed 3 bases, J shed 5 bases, and the junction held 9 bases outside the gene matches. Germline V gives CDR1 KGHSH, CDR2 LQKENI. The full variable domain, with the rest looked up from reference TRBV18 and TRBJ2-7, is NAGVMQNPRHLVRRRGQEARLRCSPMKGHSHVYWYRQLPEEGLKFMVYLQKENIIDESGMPKERFSAEFPKEGPSILRIQQVVRGDSAAYFCASSPTRTGSHEQYFGPGTRLTVT.